The present T cell receptor (beta chain) was sequenced within a study of OX40 agonist ivuxolimab in advanced cancers. Looking at the study overall: Ivuxolimab was an agonistic, fully human IgG2 monoclonal antibody directed against OX40 (CD134), a costimulatory receptor. Intravenous ivuxolimab was administered to patients every 2 weeks at six dose levels: 0.01, 0.1, 0.3, 1.5, 3 and 10 mg/kg. Patients were allowed to have had prior anti-PD-1, anti-PD-L1 or anti-CTLA-4 therapy, and 40% to 45% of the dose-escalation patients had been treated with checkpoint inhibitors. Peripheral TCRbeta sequencing aimed to test whether ivuxolimab altered TCR sequence diversity and caused clonal T-cell expansion. Partial responses occurred in three dose-escalation patients: two with cutaneous melanoma and one with hepatocellular carcinoma. Of the approximately 50 patients in dose escalation, about 20 had hepatocellular carcinoma, some 15 had melanoma, 9 had renal cell carcinoma and 9 had head and neck cancer. The paper describes the monotherapy dose-escalation part (N of about 52 patients) of the phase I trial of ivuxolimab. In the dose-escalation cohort, 82.7% of patients were male, and the mean age was roughly 60 years, with a range of about 20 to 90.

Patients with a history of autoimmune disease or receiving systemic immunosuppression were excluded from the trial. Peripheral blood for TCR sequencing was drawn from every dose cohort at baseline, at cycle 4 day 1 and at cycle 7 day 1. Samples came from an open-label, multicenter, first-in-human phase I dose-escalation trial of ivuxolimab. The trial enrolled adults with locally advanced or metastatic head and neck squamous cell, hepatocellular, melanoma or renal cell carcinoma. Before TCR sequencing, CD4+ and CD8+ T cells were separately sorted from peripheral blood. To sequence the TCRbeta CDR3 region, genomic DNA was isolated from the sorted cells. TCRbeta CDR3 regions were sequenced using the immunoSEQ Assay. Imported from immuneACCESS, the table was reduced by TCRdb to in-frame sequences with V and J called. These copies leave out some clones; in studies compared against another copy, an unresolved V gene accounts for under half, and the cause of the remainder is not known. The sample table contains approximately 110,000 clones; only one count was recorded for about 90% of them. The ten largest clones add up to under 0.95% of the sample.

Summary of the overall study and its limitations: In partial responders in the 0.1-3.0 mg/kg groups, normalized peripheral clonal expansion was found to be among the lowest, especially among CD8+ T cells. Antigen specificity was not determined for the clonally expanded peripheral T cells. At doses of 0.1 to 3.0 mg/kg, clonal expansion of both CD4+ and CD8+ blood T cells was observed from baseline to week 6. On average, CD8+ T cells showed more expanded clones than CD4+ T cells after ivuxolimab. Low levels of normalized T-cell clonal expansion were also seen in some patients who did not respond.

The germline V gene yields MDHEN for CDR1 and SYDVKM for CDR2. V is cut by 6 bases and J by 5 bases, and the space between the germline ends is 22 bases. From the cysteine through the phenylalanine, the CDR3 covers 16 amino acids. The CDR3 DNA has 48 bases and is translated from base 1. As for this clone: Its antigen is unknown. No qualities accompany the bases; no much larger clone lies one base away.

The sequence is built from TRBV28 and TRBJ1-1, with TRBD1 perhaps the D gene, on 6 matching bases. The sample consisted of CD4+ or CD8+ T cells sorted from blood, taken in a trial of the OX40 agonist ivuxolimab. This TCR was recovered from an adult with an advanced solid tumor such as melanoma, head and neck, liver or kidney cancer. The DNA is as follows: TGTGCCAGCAGACCCTCCGGTACAGGGCCTGGGACTGAAGCTTTCTTT. It is translated as CASRPSGTGPGTEAFF. The full variable domain, completed from the reference TRBV28 and TRBJ1-1 proteins outside the CDR3, reads DVKVTQSSRYLVKRTGEKVFLECVQDMDHENMFWYRQDPGLGLRLIYFSYDVKMKEKGDIPEGYSVSREKKERFSLILESASTNQTSMYLCASRPSGTGPGTEAFFGQGTRLTVV.